This TCR beta chain came from a study of blood T cell repertoires in COVID-19. The overall study: COVID-19 samples, acute and convalescent, were from the United States, Italy and Spain. PBMCs, B-cell-depleted T cells, or T cells provided the cDNA or gDNA that made up the material.

As processed by the authors: Estimates of nucleated cell counts were drawn from the amplification of reference gene primers. Repertoires were generated with immunoSEQ multiplex PCR, while TCRdb's copy carries only in-frame clones and drops some. The V and J calls and clone size are taken from that table; D and trimming were inferred from the DNA. The sample lists about 110,000 clones, roughly 71% occurring once. The sequenced material came from peripheral blood. This TCR was recovered from a man older than 75 with acute or convalescent COVID-19.

The DNA of the CDR3 is TGTGCCAGCCAAGATGCGGAGCAAACTAACTATGGCTACACCTTC. It translates to CASQDAEQTNYGYTF. The rearrangement links TRBV28 to TRBJ1-2; no clear D. The V and J ends lost 8 bases and 0 bases respectively, with 16 bases between them. Germline V lookup: CDR1 MDHEN, CDR2 SYDVKM. The CDR3 consists of 15 residues.